Listed here is a single T cell receptor beta chain. Antigen: not known. The sample is drawn from a study of cytomegalovirus exposure and HLA in healthy donors. Whole-study findings and limits: An analysis that was carried out later associated 16,000 or so TCR beta sequences with HLA alleles at 0.05 false discovery rate. TCR beta V- and J-gene trimming, according to a later analysis, was linked to a missense DCLRE1C variant.

The study ran its PCR with 60 Vbeta and 13 Jbeta primers. The protocol was immunoSEQ multiplex PCR, while the TCRdb copy is restricted to in-frame clones and leaves out a portion. The repertoire holds 140,000 to 150,000 clones, about 81% seen once, with around 7% in the top ten. V was shortened by 2 bases and J by 7 bases, with 29 bases between the two germline ends. Per germline, CDR1 SQVTM and CDR2 ANQGSEA. This CDR3 has 18 amino acids. Those who donated were healthy bone marrow donors. While unrecorded immune exposures were likely, the donors were nominally healthy when sampled. Sequences were obtained from PBMCs. The TCR was taken from a man between 25 and 39 years old in good health and CMV-seronegative. The V call is TRBV29-1, the J call TRBJ1-2; a weak D match, TRBD1 (6 bases). CDR3 nucleotides: TGCAGCGTTGAATCCCGCGGGGGACAAAATATTTTTCCCCCTGGCTACACCTTC. Encoded protein: CSVESRGGQNIFPPGYTF.